Below, one T cell receptor (beta chain) is given with its context. This clone's antigen is unknown. No base qualities exist here, and no much larger clone lies one base off it. The immunoSEQ Assay, a bias-controlled multiplex PCR, was used to amplify TCRbeta CDR3 regions from genomic DNA. The paper's data handling went like this. Within the assay, amplification of reference gene primers was used to estimate how many nucleated cells each sample contained. To quantify the absolute abundance of each unique TCRbeta CDR3 rearrangement, sequence reads were collapsed and filtered. For each sample, productive Simpson clonality was calculated as the square root of Simpson's diversity index over productive rearrangements. Entries here come from immuneACCESS through TCRdb and include only in-frame sequences with V and J called. Some clones fail to appear in such tables; in the studies checked, an unresolved V gene covers under half of the shortfall, and the cause of the remainder is unknown. V, J and clone size are taken as reported in that table, and D and trimming were inferred from the DNA itself. The sample table contains roughly 160,000 clones; only one count was recorded for 84% of them. Together, the top ten hold around 2.7% of the sample.

These data belong to a study of blood T cell repertoires in COVID-19 (dated by TCRdb to about 2020). For the wider study: Samples from collaborators originated in the United States, Italy and Spain and spanned both the acute and convalescent phases of COVID-19. The prospective study material was composed of cDNA or gDNA derived from T cells, B-cell-depleted T cells, or PBMCs. Samples came from the ongoing ImmuneRACE study (first 160 participants) plus 1,254 subjects from 6 global collaborators. HLA class I and class II types, where available, came from metadata supplied by the sample provider rather than from assay-based typing. Nearly every sample came with metadata listing a de-identified subject ID, COVID-19 status, age in years and sex. Subjects who had been exposed to COVID-19, were actively infected with it, or had recovered from it provided the deeply sampled blood TCRbeta repertoires that made up the dataset. A freely available public database, intended as a resource for researchers studying the immune response to SARS-CoV-2, is where the repertoires were released.

In Seattle, one collaborating source enrolled patients while the infection was active and tracked those patients longitudinally over the course of disease. Each collaborating institution followed its own protocols to collect whole blood in K2EDTA tubes. For TCRbeta analysis, collaborators shipped samples in one of three forms: frozen whole blood, isolated PBMCs, or DNA extracted from either of those sample types. At the junction V is shortened by 5 bases and J by 4 bases; bases outside the gene matches: 6. Reading from cysteine to phenylalanine, the CDR3 counts 14 amino acids. Just CDR3 DNA is preserved here, 42 bases in frame from base 1. The germline V gene specifies SGHRS as CDR1 and YFSETQ as CDR2. General conclusions and limits of the study: The quantity of clinical and demographic metadata differed by source and by participant and was supplied without curation.

This clonotype originated in a woman older than 75 with COVID-19, enrolled during active disease. Source material: peripheral blood. The V gene is TRBV5-1 and the J gene is TRBJ2-5, with 9 central nucleotides matching TRBD2. The CDR3: CASSLAGRGETQYF. DNA sequence: TGCGCCAGCAGTCTAGCGGGGAGGGGAGAGACCCAGTACTTC. Here the CDR3 is joined to the reference TRBV5-1 and TRBJ2-5 genes, and the full variable domain is: KAGVTQTPRYLIKTRGQQVTLSCSPISGHRSVSWYQQTPGQGLQFLFEYFSETQRNKGNFPGRFSGRQFSNSRSEMNVSTLELGDSALYLCASSLAGRGETQYFGPGTRLLVL.